Reported below is one T cell receptor beta chain. The antigen is unknown. The CDR3 consists of 14 residues. The ends were cut back, 5 bases at V and 4 bases at J, with 15 bases in the middle. Germline CDR1 SEHNR, CDR2 FQNEAQ (reference sequence). Cells designated naive CD8 were CD45RO-negative and were positively selected for CCR7, with terminally differentiated effector memory CD45RA+ cells excluded. This record belongs to a study of shared clonotypes between healthy human individuals. Using immunoSEQ multiplex PCR, the repertoire was profiled, and TCRdb retains in-frame clones only, with some absent. This table has about 2,100,000 clones, approximately 94% appearing once. Overall study results and limits: Generation probabilities of non-shared clonotypes were lower (relative to those shared by all four donors). Memory subsets generally showed lower estimated richness than naive subsets. Sample collection involved blood only; tissue repertoires are likely different.

The sequence was obtained from a man between 18 and 29 years old in good health. Some clones in this sample may be carry-over from other donors' samples. Sequenced material: naive CD8+ T cells from PBMCs. This sequence joins TRBV7-9 and TRBJ2-7; D gene uncertain. The CDR3 DNA is TGTGCCAGCAGCCCAAAAGACGGATGGTACGAGCAGTACTTC. It codes for CASSPKDGWYEQYF.